This T cell receptor (beta chain) was documented in a study of cytomegalovirus exposure and HLA in healthy donors. As for this clone: As yet, its antigen is unknown.

The PCR made use of 60 Vbeta and 13 Jbeta primers. Libraries were prepared by immunoSEQ multiplex PCR; TCRdb keeps only in-frame clonotypes and omits some of them. The listing contains 140,000 to 150,000 clones. The CDR3 loop spans 12 amino acids. Deletions cut 5 bases from V and 1 base from J, with 8 bases between. Germline V CDR1 and CDR2: SQVTM, ANQGSEA. Study-level findings and limits: The majority of TCR sequences were rare, yet some public TCRs appeared in many donors.

J is TRBJ1-1 and V is TRBV29-1, with D unresolved. Sequenced: PBMCs. The origin of this receptor is a woman aged 45-65 years in good health and CMV-seronegative. In DNA form, the CDR3 reads TGCAGCGTTTCCAAACAGAACACTGAAGCTTTCTTT. Translated, it gives CSVSKQNTEAFF.